Listed here is a single T cell receptor beta chain. Here immunoSEQ multiplex PCR was the method, and the copy in TCRdb shows in-frame clones only, minus some. The data hold over 60,000 clones, with roughly 80% observed a single time. This entry is derived from a study of OX40 agonist ivuxolimab in advanced cancers. Study information: The study reported partial responses in three patients: one hepatocellular carcinoma, two cutaneous melanoma.

Trimming removed 3 bases from V and 4 bases from J, with 6 bases in between. Germline-derived CDR1 and CDR2 are KGHSH and LQKENI. This CDR3 region has 12 residues. The chain employs TRBV18 and TRBJ2-5; D not certain. The starting material was CD4+ or CD8+ T cells sorted from blood, obtained in a trial of the OX40 agonist ivuxolimab. This TCR came from an adult with an advanced solid tumor such as melanoma, head and neck, liver or kidney cancer. The CDR3 loop reads CASSPSAETQYF. CDR3 in DNA: TGTGCCAGCTCACCGTCGGCAGAGACCCAGTACTTC.